The 32 T cell receptor beta chains in this list originate from one sample, sequenced in a study of human thymus T cells (dated by TCRdb to the early 2020s). The library was produced with the immunoSEQ multiplex PCR assay. Held by TCRdb, this immuneACCESS table contains in-frame sequences only and omits some clones. Under half of the omission traces to an unresolved V gene where checked; the cause of the rest is unknown. Across this sample there are 57,000 or so clones, with 94% seen only once. The ten largest clonotypes hold around 5.4% of the sample. The sample consisted of blood. The receptors stem from a boy in the first two years of life with a congenital heart defect but otherwise immunologically healthy.

The J gene is TRBJ2-1, the V gene TRBV29-1; 9 nucleotides align to TRBD2. The V and J ends lost 7 bases and 9 bases, in that order; junction bases with no gene match: 16. The length of the CDR3 is 15 residues. From germline, CDR1 is SQVTM and CDR2 ANQGSEA. The CDR3 region has the DNA TGCAGCGCCAACCCGCCCGCGGGAGGGAACAGTGAGCAGTTCTTC. Translated: CSANPPAGGNSEQFF.

This clone was picked up a small number of times. This chain uses TRBV30 with TRBJ1-1; possible D gene TRBD1, 5 bases. Looked up from germline, CDR1 is GTSNPN and CDR2 is SVGIG (reference sequence). V lost 3 bases and J lost 0, with 14 bases in between. The CDR3 sequence is 15 residues long. Here the CDR3 DNA reads TGTGCCTGGAGGGTTCGGGACCGCATGAACACTGAAGCTTTCTTT. Translated: CAWRVRDRMNTEAFF.

The chain combines TRBV29-1 with TRBJ2-1; TRBD2 matches 14 bases. The trim removed 7 bases at V and 10 bases at J, leaving 18 bases unmatched. The CDR3 contains 17 residues. In germline, CDR1 is SQVTM, CDR2 ANQGSEA. The CDR3 DNA follows: TGCAGCGCTGGGGGAAATTCCGGGACTAGCGGGAGAGAGGAGCAGTTCTTC. This gives the protein CSAGGNSGTSGREEQFF.

The chain has TRBV2 and TRBJ2-3; 11 bases match TRBD1. The CDR3 is 16 amino acids. With V trimmed by 6 bases and J by 4 bases, 9 bases remained unmatched. The V gene's germline CDR1 is SNHLY and CDR2 FYNNEI. As DNA, the CDR3 is TGTGCCAGCAGGCTCCGGGACAGGGGGAGGGCAGATACGCAGTATTTT. It yields the protein CASRLRDRGRADTQYF.

This chain joins TRBV29-1 and TRBJ2-5; D not resolved. The CDR3 totals 12 residues. Germline V gives CDR1 SQVTM, CDR2 ANQGSEA. With 0 bases removed from V and 5 bases from J, the gap between germline ends came to 7 bases. The CDR3 loop reads CSVEEGLETQYF. DNA of the CDR3: TGCAGCGTTGAAGAAGGTTTGGAGACCCAGTACTTC.

The rearrangement links TRBV4-3 to TRBJ2-3; 8 positions agree with TRBD2. The trim removed 0 bases at V and 3 bases at J, leaving 5 bases unmatched. The CDR3 extends over 16 amino acids. Germline V CDR1 and CDR2: LGHNA, YSLEER. In DNA, the CDR3 is TGCGCCAGCAGCCAAGAAGCTCTAGCGGGTACAGATACGCAGTATTTT. It translates to CASSQEALAGTDTQYF.

The genes are TRBV19 and TRBJ2-7; 8 nucleotides agree with TRBD2. V shed 2 bases and J 6 bases; nucleotides not matched to a gene: 9. Germline V gene data show CDR1 as LNHDA and CDR2 as SQIVND (reference sequence). CDR3 length: 15 residues. This CDR3 reads CASSINSGVPSEQYF. The DNA of the CDR3 is TGTGCCAGTAGTATAAATAGCGGGGTTCCAAGCGAGCAGTACTTC.

V and J are TRBV11-2 and TRBJ2-1; D perhaps matches TRBD1 (5 bases). Germline V gives CDR1 SGHAT, CDR2 FQNNGV. The CDR3 is 12 residues long. V dropped 5 bases and J dropped 6 bases, with 8 bases sitting between them. The CDR3 spells CASSKQGNEQFF. CDR3 nucleotide sequence: TGTGCCAGCAGCAAGCAGGGCAATGAGCAGTTCTTC.

The J gene is TRBJ2-5, the V gene TRBV5-4; TRBD2 agrees at 8 bases. The CDR3 length is 14 residues. CDR1 and CDR2 from the germline V gene are SGHNT and YYREEE (reference sequence). J lost 5 bases, V lost 2 bases, and 5 bases had no gene match. This chain's CDR3 is CASSFVGGAETQYF. CDR3 bases: TGTGCCAGCAGCTTTGTCGGGGGGGCCGAGACCCAGTACTTC. Using reference TRBV5-4 and TRBJ2-5 for the parts outside the CDR3, the full variable domain is ETGVTQSPTHLIKTRGQQVTLRCSSQSGHNTVSWYQQALGQGPQFIFQYYREEENGRGNFPPRFSGLQFPNYSSELNVNALELDDSALYLCASSFVGGAETQYFGPGTRLLVL.

The chain has TRBV9 and TRBJ2-2, with D perhaps matching TRBD2 (7 bases). The V end was cut by 1 base, the J end by 1 base, with 11 bases between. This CDR3 contains 16 residues. CDR1 SGDLS and CDR2 YYNGEE come from the germline V gene. The CDR3 DNA sequence: TGTGCCAGCAGCGTAAGGGGGGGCAGGAACACCGGGGAGCTGTTTTTT. Translation: CASSVRGGRNTGELFF. Full variable domain (rest looked up from reference TRBV9 and TRBJ2-2): DSGVTQTPKHLITATGQRVTLRCSPRSGDLSVYWYQQSLDQGLQFLIQYYNGEERAKGNILERFSAQQFPDLHSELNLSSLELGDSALYFCASSVRGGRNTGELFFGEGSRLTVL.

This chain joins TRBV7-9 and TRBJ2-7; D gene unclear. The V and J ends lost 5 bases and 4 bases respectively, with 9 bases between them. CDR1 SEHNR and CDR2 FQNEAQ come from the germline V gene (reference sequence). The CDR3 spans 12 residues. The CDR3, as DNA: TGTGCCAGCAGCCCCGCGGTTTACGAGCAGTACTTC. Translation: CASSPAVYEQYF.

This chain connects TRBV10-2 to TRBJ2-7; D may be TRBD1 (5 bases). Germline V lookup: CDR1 WSHSY, CDR2 SAAADI. This CDR3 contains 11 residues. With 6 bases removed from V and 3 bases from J, the gap between germline ends came to 6 bases. The CDR3 protein is CASRDSYEQYF. The CDR3 DNA follows: TGCGCCAGCAGAGACAGCTACGAGCAGTACTTC.

The rearrangement uses TRBV5-4 and TRBJ1-2; weak D call: TRBD1 (6 bases). Per germline, CDR1 SGHNT and CDR2 YYREEE (reference sequence). V was trimmed by 1 base and J by 4 bases, leaving 17 bases between them. This CDR3 is built from 16 residues. The CDR3 DNA follows: TGTGCCAGCAGCTTGTGGATGGGGGGCCTCGTCTATGGCTACACCTTC. Protein product: CASSLWMGGLVYGYTF.

The chain employs TRBV30 and TRBJ2-1, with 12 bases that match TRBD2. CDR1 and CDR2 (germline): GTSNPN, SVGIG (reference sequence). The trim removed 2 bases at V and 8 bases at J, leaving 7 bases unmatched. The length of the CDR3 is 15 residues. CDR3 sequence (DNA): TGTGCCTGGAGTCCTCTAGCGGGGGGGCTGGATGAGCAGTTCTTC. Its protein product is CAWSPLAGGLDEQFF.

V is TRBV7-9 and J is TRBJ1-1; D unclear. CDR1 and CDR2 from the germline V gene are SEHNR and FQNEAQ (reference sequence). The CDR3 is made up of 15 amino acids. Trimming left V 2 bases short and J 2 bases short, with 12 bases between. The CDR3 DNA sequence: TGTGCCAGCAGCTTACACCGGGCCGGCAACACTGAAGCTTTCTTT. Amino acid sequence: CASSLHRAGNTEAFF.

In nucleotides, the CDR3 is TGTGCCAGCAGTGACTCTTTAAGGGGCAATCAGCCCCAGCATTTT. Encoded protein: CASSDSLRGNQPQHF. The chain joins TRBV6-4 to TRBJ1-5; D unresolved. The CDR3 has 15 amino acids. Trimming cost V 0 bases and J 2 bases, with 8 bases left between them. Germline CDR1 and CDR2: MRHNA and SNTAGT.

The CDR3 region is CASSLSGTGIRETQYF. As DNA, the CDR3 is TGTGCCAGCAGTTTAAGTGGGACAGGGATAAGGGAGACCCAGTACTTC. This chain connects TRBV28 to TRBJ2-5; 9 nucleotides align to TRBD1. Unmatched junction bases numbered 9, after V lost 2 bases and J lost 5 bases. CDR3 length: 16 amino acids. Germline CDR1 reads MDHEN; CDR2 reads SYDVKM.

The chain carries TRBV30 and TRBJ2-7; D is possibly TRBD1 or TRBD2 (6 bases each). The CDR3 runs 16 residues. V was clipped by 0 bases and J by 3 bases, with 18 bases between them. Looked up from germline, CDR1 is GTSNPN and CDR2 is SVGIG (reference sequence). The CDR3 reads CAWSVRSPGALYEQYF. CDR3 coding DNA: TGTGCCTGGAGTGTACGGAGCCCGGGGGCCCTCTACGAGCAGTACTTC.

The rearrangement uses TRBV5-1 and TRBJ2-2; D perhaps matches TRBD2 (6 bases). From germline, CDR1 is SGHRS and CDR2 YFSETQ. Trimming left V 4 bases short and J 2 bases short, with 15 bases between. The CDR3 runs to 16 residues. The CDR3 here is CASSPYSGLNTGELFF. The CDR3 DNA reads as TGCGCCAGCAGCCCCTATAGCGGACTAAACACCGGGGAGCTGTTTTTT.

This clone has only one observation. The chain has TRBV27 and TRBJ1-3, with D possibly matching TRBD1 (6 bases). The CDR3 has 16 amino acids. The ends were cut back, 4 bases at V and 3 bases at J, with 16 bases in the middle. Germline V lookup: CDR1 MNHEY, CDR2 SMNVEV (reference sequence). CDR3 amino acids: CASSSPPQGCGNTIYF. The CDR3 nucleotides read TGTGCCAGCAGTTCTCCGCCACAGGGATGTGGAAACACCATATATTTT.

The chain's CDR3 is CASSIGQGLYGYTF. CDR3 nucleotides: TGTGCCAGTAGTATAGGTCAGGGGCTCTATGGCTACACCTTC. The rearrangement joins TRBV19 to TRBJ1-2, with D possibly matching TRBD1 (6 bases). The germline V and J ends were trimmed by 1 base and 4 bases, with 10 bases remaining between them. The CDR3 loop spans 14 amino acids. Per germline, CDR1 LNHDA and CDR2 SQIVND (reference sequence).

The chain has TRBV6-5 and TRBJ1-2; 7 bases line up with TRBD1. The junction had 3 bases not matched to a gene; V was cut back by 1 base and J by 4 bases. The CDR3 contains 14 residues. Germline loops: CDR1 MNHEY, CDR2 SVGAGI. CDR3 sequence reads: CASSYLGQFYGYTF. The CDR3 DNA sequence: TGTGCCAGCAGTTACTTGGGACAGTTCTATGGCTACACCTTC.

The genes are TRBV19 and TRBJ2-7; 10 bases agree with TRBD2. V lost 3 bases and J lost 2; bases outside the gene matches: 4. The germline V gene encodes CDR1 LNHDA and CDR2 SQIVND (reference sequence). The CDR3 has 15 amino acids. The CDR3 DNA is TGTGCCAGTAGTATTAGGCTAGCGGGAGCCTACGAGCAGTACTTC. It encodes CASSIRLAGAYEQYF.

This chain uses TRBV28 with TRBJ2-4, with TRBD1 matching over 8 bases. Germline V gene lookup returns CDR1 MDHEN and CDR2 SYDVKM. The V and J ends lost 5 bases and 4 bases, in that order; junction bases with no gene match: 7. The CDR3 totals 15 residues. The CDR3 nucleotides read TGTGCCAGCAGTGGGGACAGGAGGGGAAAAAACATTCAGTACTTC. This translates into CASSGDRRGKNIQYF.

The chain links TRBV27 to TRBJ2-7; D is unclear. Germline loops: CDR1 MNHEY, CDR2 SMNVEV (reference sequence). V was pared by 8 bases and J by 0 bases, with 14 bases between. CDR3 size: 14 residues. The CDR3 sequence is CASARGWSSYEQYF. CDR3 coding DNA: TGTGCCAGCGCACGCGGCTGGAGCTCCTACGAGCAGTACTTC.

The rearrangement uses TRBV5-6 and TRBJ2-7; D might be TRBD1 or TRBD2, each matching 5 bases. Looked up from germline, CDR1 is SGHDT and CDR2 is YYEEEE. This CDR3 region has 13 residues. With 0 bases removed from V and 5 bases from J, the gap between germline ends came to 9 bases. In DNA, the CDR3 is TGTGCCAGCAGCTTGGCGAGGGACCACGAGCAGTACTTC. Translated: CASSLARDHEQYF. The full variable domain, with the rest looked up from reference TRBV5-6 and TRBJ2-7, is DAGVTQSPTHLIKTRGQQVTLRCSPKSGHDTVSWYQQALGQGPQFIFQYYEEEERQRGNFPDRFSGHQFPNYSSELNVNALLLGDSALYLCASSLARDHEQYFGPGTRLTVT.

This chain uses TRBV11-1 with TRBJ2-7, with a possible D match to TRBD1 (6 bases). CDR1 SGHAT and CDR2 FQDESV come from the germline V gene (reference sequence). This CDR3 spans 15 amino acids. V lost 7 bases to trimming and J lost 3 bases, with 19 bases between them. Written as DNA, the CDR3 is TGTGCCAGCACCTCTGAAGTGGGGGCCATCTACGAGCAGTACTTC. This translates into CASTSEVGAIYEQYF.

Only a few counts were recorded for this clone. The chain joins TRBV7-6 to TRBJ2-2; D not certain. CDR3 length equals 16 residues. The V gene's germline CDR1 is SGHVS and CDR2 FNYEAQ. Deletions cut 2 bases from V and 0 bases from J, with 10 bases between. DNA for the CDR3: TGTGCCAGCAGCTTACGGGCCAGCTCGAACACCGGGGAGCTGTTTTTT. Its protein product is CASSLRASSNTGELFF.

The chain is built from TRBV28 and TRBJ2-7, with 12 bases lining up with TRBD2. With V trimmed by 3 bases and J by 3 bases, 0 bases remained unmatched. This CDR3 is built from 14 residues. Per the germline V gene, CDR1 is MDHEN and CDR2 is SYDVKM. The CDR3 sequence is CASSLGLAGYEQYF. The CDR3 region has the DNA TGTGCCAGCAGTTTGGGACTAGCGGGCTACGAGCAGTACTTC. The whole variable domain, remainder taken from reference TRBV28 and TRBJ2-7, is DVKVTQSSRYLVKRTGEKVFLECVQDMDHENMFWYRQDPGLGLRLIYFSYDVKMKEKGDIPEGYSVSREKKERFSLILESASTNQTSMYLCASSLGLAGYEQYFGPGTRLTVT.

The chain combines TRBV6-4 with TRBJ2-1; no definite D call. The CDR3 is 13 residues long. V lost 5 bases and J 9 bases, leaving 14 bases between the germline ends. CDR1 is MRHNA, CDR2 SNTAGT, per germline. The CDR3, as DNA: TGTGCCAGCAGTTTGAATGGTGGCGGTGAGCAGTTCTTC. Translation: CASSLNGGGEQFF.

This clone was detected once. V is TRBV5-1 and J is TRBJ1-1; no clear D. CDR3 size: 14 residues. Trimming took off 2 bases at V and 0 bases at J, with 8 bases between the two ends. Germline CDR1 is SGHRS and CDR2 is YFSETQ. In DNA form, the CDR3 reads TGCGCCAGCAGCTTCATTCGGATGAACACTGAAGCTTTCTTT. This sequence encodes CASSFIRMNTEAFF.

The CDR3 nucleotides are TGCGCCAGCAGCTTGAGCGGGAGCTCCTACGAGCAGTACTTC. This codes for CASSLSGSSYEQYF. V and J are TRBV5-1 and TRBJ2-5, with 8 bases that match TRBD2. The J call may be wrong; the DNA end is better matched by TRBJ2-7. This CDR3 contains 14 residues. Germline lookup yields CDR1 SGHRS and CDR2 YFSETQ.